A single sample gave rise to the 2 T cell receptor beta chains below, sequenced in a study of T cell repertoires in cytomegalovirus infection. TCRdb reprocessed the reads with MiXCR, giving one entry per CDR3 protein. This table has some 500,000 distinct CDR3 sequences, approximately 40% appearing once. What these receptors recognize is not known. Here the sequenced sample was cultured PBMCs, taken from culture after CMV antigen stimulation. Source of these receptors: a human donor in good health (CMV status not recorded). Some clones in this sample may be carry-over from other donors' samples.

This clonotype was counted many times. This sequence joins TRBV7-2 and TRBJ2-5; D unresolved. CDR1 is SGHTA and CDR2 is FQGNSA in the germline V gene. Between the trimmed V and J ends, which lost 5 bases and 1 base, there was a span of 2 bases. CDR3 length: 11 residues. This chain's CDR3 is CASSRQETQYF. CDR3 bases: TGTGCCAGCAGCCGCCAAGAGACCCAGTACTTC.

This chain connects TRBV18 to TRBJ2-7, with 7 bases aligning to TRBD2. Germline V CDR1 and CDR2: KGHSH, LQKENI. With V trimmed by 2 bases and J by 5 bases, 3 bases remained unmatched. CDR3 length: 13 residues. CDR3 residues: CASSPAGAHEQYF. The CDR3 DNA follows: TGTGCCAGCTCACCAGCGGGAGCCCACGAGCAGTACTTC.